A selection of T cell receptor beta chains follows, all from one sample in a study of neurological immune-mediated disorders. TCRdb itself ran the 5' RACE reads through MiXCR, one entry per CDR3 protein. The sample yields 25,000 to 35,000 distinct CDR3 sequences, more than 10% seen once. Sequenced input: CD4+ T cells from blood. The source of these receptors is a female donor with HTLV-1-associated myelopathy (HAM/TSP). The CDR3 runs from the conserved cysteine through the conserved F or W. A D gene is named only where the DNA matches it firmly. Clone size is stated in some rows and not others, as once, few, many or a class when expanded.

>TRBV20-1|TRBD2|TRBJ2-5|many
CSARSLAGGPETQYF
TGCAGTGCTAGATCGCTAGCGGGGGGGCCAGAGACCCAGTACTTC
>TRBV20-1|TRBD1|TRBJ1-4|medium-sized
CSARGNRGNEKLFF
TGCAGTGCTAGAGGGAACAGGGGAAATGAAAAACTGTTTTTT
>TRBV12-3/TRBV12-4|-|TRBJ1-4|many
CASRPSLAYNEKLFF
TGTGCCAGCAGGCCAAGTTTGGCCTACAATGAAAAACTGTTTTTT
>TRBV5-1|-|TRBJ2-6|many
CASSSGPNSGANVLTF
TGCGCCAGCAGCTCGGGACCTAACTCTGGGGCCAACGTCCTGACTTTC
>TRBV28|-|TRBJ1-2|-
CASSVLFQAVLHFYTF
TGTGCCAGCAGTGTGCTATTCCAGGCAGTATTACATTTCTACACCTTC
>TRBV6-5|TRBD1|TRBJ2-7|many
CASSYSRGQSYEQYF
TGTGCCAGCAGTTACTCCAGGGGGCAATCCTACGAGCAGTACTTC
>TRBV18|TRBD1|TRBJ2-7|few
CASSPAGGREYEQYF
TGTGCCAGCTCACCAGCAGGGGGTAGGGAATACGAGCAGTACTTC
>TRBV9|TRBD1|TRBJ2-1|many
CASSFQGTGSSGEQFF
TGTGCCAGCAGCTTCCAAGGGACAGGGAGCTCGGGAGAGCAGTTCTTC
>TRBV12-3/TRBV12-4|-|TRBJ2-2|-
CASSFAGGAGELFF
TGTGCCAGCAGTTTTGCCGGGGGCGCGGGGGAGCTGTTTTTT
>TRBV20-1|TRBD2|TRBJ2-5|many
CSARGKAGEVETQYF
TGCAGTGCTAGAGGCAAAGCGGGGGAGGTGGAGACCCAGTACTTC
>TRBV5-1|TRBD1|TRBJ2-7|medium-sized
CASSTQGLTYEQYF
TGCGCCAGCAGCACACAGGGGCTCACCTACGAGCAGTACTTC
>TRBV7-2|-|TRBJ2-3|many
CASSLTGGDASADTQYF
TGTGCCAGCAGCTTAACAGGGGGGGACGCATCAGCAGATACGCAGTATTTT
>TRBV6-5|-|TRBJ2-4|many
CASSTVGGAKNIQYF
TGTGCCAGCAGCACGGTCGGGGGAGCCAAAAACATTCAGTACTTC
>TRBV7-2|TRBD2|TRBJ2-1|many
CASRASGASYNEQFF
TGTGCCAGCAGGGCTAGCGGGGCTTCCTACAATGAGCAGTTCTTC
>TRBV6-5|-|TRBJ1-1|many
CASSYAAYTEAFF
TGTGCCAGCAGTTACGCGGCATACACTGAAGCTTTCTTT
>TRBV3-1|-|TRBJ2-5|many
CASSPTLETQYF
TGTGCCAGCAGCCCGACATTGGAGACCCAGTACTTC
>TRBV20-1|TRBD1|TRBJ2-7|many
CSAGGQGDYEQYF
TGCAGTGCTGGGGGACAGGGGGATTACGAGCAGTACTTC
>TRBV3-1|-|TRBJ2-7|many
CASSQVDSSDEQYF
TGTGCCAGCAGCCAAGTTGATAGTAGTGACGAGCAGTACTTC
>TRBV6-6|TRBD1|TRBJ2-5|many
CASSQNRGRETQYF
TGTGCCAGCAGCCAAAACAGGGGGCGAGAGACCCAGTACTTC
>TRBV3-1|-|TRBJ2-5|many
CASSPPGRAGTQYF
TGTGCCAGCAGCCCACCGGGTCGGGCGGGAACCCAGTACTTC
>TRBV7-2|TRBD2|TRBJ2-7|many
CASSLGLAGEGYEQYF
TGTGCCAGCAGCTTAGGACTAGCGGGAGAGGGTTACGAGCAGTACTTC
>TRBV18|-|TRBJ2-5|many
CASSPRGHEETQYF
TGTGCCAGCTCACCACGGGGTCACGAAGAGACCCAGTACTTC
>TRBV5-4|TRBD2|TRBJ2-5|-
CASSFGGLAGQETQYF
TGTGCCAGCAGCTTTGGGGGGCTAGCGGGCCAAGAGACCCAGTACTTC
>TRBV7-9|-|TRBJ2-3|many
CASSLGVVQIDTDTQYF
TGTGCCAGCAGCTTAGGGGTAGTCCAAATCGACACAGATACGCAGTATTTT
>TRBV10-3|-|TRBJ2-3|many
CAISEPQLDTQYF
TGTGCCATCAGTGAACCCCAGCTGGATACGCAGTATTTT
>TRBV28|-|TRBJ2-1|-
CASSWGTQPCTCVPPAEVRKAFF
-
>TRBV28|TRBD2|TRBJ2-7|many
CASRAGGSYEQYF
TGTGCCAGCAGGGCGGGGGGATCCTACGAGCAGTACTTC
>TRBV5-1|-|TRBJ1-1|many
CASGDRNTEAFF
TGCGCCAGCGGCGATAGGAACACTGAAGCTTTCTTT
>TRBV10-3|TRBD2|TRBJ2-3|many
CAISESPGLAGESDTQYF
TGTGCCATCAGTGAGTCACCGGGACTAGCGGGAGAATCAGATACGCAGTATTTT
>TRBV5-1|TRBD1|TRBJ2-1|many
CASSLNRGREQFF
TGCGCCAGCAGCTTAAACAGGGGTCGGGAGCAGTTCTTC
>TRBV28|-|TRBJ1-6|many
CASLAGGRVSPLHF
TGTGCCAGTTTAGCGGGGGGGCGCGTTTCACCCCTCCACTTT
>TRBV7-2|-|TRBJ2-2|many
CASSLGRQVSGELFF
TGTGCCAGCAGCTTAGGGAGACAGGTCTCCGGGGAGCTGTTTTTT
>TRBV20-1|-|TRBJ2-1|many
CSARPSVYNEQFF
TGCAGTGCTAGACCCTCCGTTTACAATGAGCAGTTCTTC
>TRBV12-3/TRBV12-4|TRBD1|TRBJ2-7|many
CASSNRGYEQYF
TGTGCCAGCAGTAACAGGGGTTACGAGCAGTACTTC
>TRBV20-1|TRBD2|TRBJ2-1|large
CSALGGTSGNNEQFF
TGCAGTGCCCTAGGGGGGACTAGCGGGAACAATGAGCAGTTCTTC
>TRBV20-1|-|TRBJ1-3|many
CSARTGTGRSGNTIYF
TGCAGTGCTAGAACCGGAACAGGTCGCTCTGGAAACACCATATATTTT
>TRBV6-5|TRBD1|TRBJ1-1|many
CASSSTPGQLGGAFF
TGTGCCAGCAGTTCTACCCCGGGACAGTTAGGTGGAGCTTTCTTT